The present T cell receptor (beta chain) was sequenced within a study of early T cells in non-severe SARS-CoV-2 infection (dated by TCRdb to the early 2020s). For the wider study: TCR sequencing used bulk RNA from unsorted whole blood, so alpha and beta chains could not be paired.

The CDR3 holds 15 amino acids from the cysteine to the phenylalanine. Kept here is only the CDR3 DNA, which spans 45 bases and is read in frame from base 1. V is cut back by 5 bases and J by 2 bases, with 8 bases in the junction unmatched. From a lookup of the germline V gene, CDR1 and CDR2 are SGHNT and YENEEA. The library was made by 5' RACE. TCRdb names NextSeq 500 as the instrument used. To correct for sequencing error and PCR bias, the TCR library protocol tagged individual cDNA molecules with unique molecular identifiers. Both TCR alpha and beta chains were sequenced, and tight co-correlation was observed between alpha and beta sequence abundances in each sample. The paper's processing steps were these. Decombinator V4 was used to perform V gene, J gene and CDR3 annotation of TCR sequences. Expanded TCRs were defined as changing significantly between any two time points under a Poisson model with p below 0.0001. TCR abundances were normalised to the total number of TCRs sequenced in each sample and reported as counts per million. MAIT TCRs were defined by TRAV1-2 paired with TRAJ12, TRAJ20 or TRAJ33, and iNKT TCRs by TRAV10 paired with TRAJ18. VDJdb, accessed on 1 November 2021, was searched for TCRs annotated for CMV, EBV and SARS-CoV-2, and TCRs annotated for more than one antigen were excluded. Starting from the raw public reads, TCRdb applied fastp trimming at Q25, assembled clones with MiXCR and retained in-frame beta chains. Each CDR3 protein appears once, grouped with its most common genes and DNA. TCRdb's processing, not the authors' own work, is the source of the V and J calls. For this sample the table gives approximately 71,000 distinct CDR3 sequences, of which roughly 12% were detected only once. About 4.2% of the sample lies in the top ten.

A case-control design nested within a healthcare worker cohort in London, UK, was used, with weekly nasopharyngeal swab PCR tests and blood sampling performed. Healthcare workers were enrolled in the week of the UK lockdown, from 23 to 31 March 2020, and were followed every week for up to about 16 weeks. This clonotype was counted only a few times. Its antigen has not been determined. No base quality values were provided; no much bigger clone lies one nucleotide off. Results and caveats for the whole study, not just this receptor: VDJdb matching was skewed toward anti-spike CD8 responses and likely underestimated virus-specific expansions by missing private and CD4 specificities.

The sequencing sample was made of whole blood. The clonotype comes from an adult who was a healthcare worker with PCR-confirmed SARS-CoV-2 infection or an uninfected control (not recorded which). The sequence is built from TRBV11-3 and TRBJ2-5; the central 7 bases match TRBD2. In nucleotide form, the sequence is TGTGCCAGCAGCCCCCCAGCGGGGCTGCAAGAGACCCAGTACTTC. It specifies CASSPPAGLQETQYF.